This T cell receptor beta chain was retrieved from a study of blood T cell repertoires in COVID-19. Trimming took off 4 bases at V and 3 bases at J, with 7 bases between the two ends. The CDR3 is 12 amino acids. Germline values: CDR1 SQVTM, CDR2 ANQGSEA. This table comes from immunoSEQ multiplex PCR, and its TCRdb copy is limited to in-frame clones, with some not included. Altogether approximately 100,000 clones are present, 70% to 90% being singletons, with the ten largest covering 3.5% to 5.5%. The rearrangement links TRBV29-1 to TRBJ1-3, with D perhaps matching TRBD1 (5 bases). Sequencing was performed on peripheral blood. The receptor's source is a man between 65 and 85 years old with acute or convalescent COVID-19. The chain's CDR3 is CSVVRDGNTIYF. CDR3 nucleotide sequence: TGCAGCGTTGTCAGGGATGGAAACACCATATATTTT.